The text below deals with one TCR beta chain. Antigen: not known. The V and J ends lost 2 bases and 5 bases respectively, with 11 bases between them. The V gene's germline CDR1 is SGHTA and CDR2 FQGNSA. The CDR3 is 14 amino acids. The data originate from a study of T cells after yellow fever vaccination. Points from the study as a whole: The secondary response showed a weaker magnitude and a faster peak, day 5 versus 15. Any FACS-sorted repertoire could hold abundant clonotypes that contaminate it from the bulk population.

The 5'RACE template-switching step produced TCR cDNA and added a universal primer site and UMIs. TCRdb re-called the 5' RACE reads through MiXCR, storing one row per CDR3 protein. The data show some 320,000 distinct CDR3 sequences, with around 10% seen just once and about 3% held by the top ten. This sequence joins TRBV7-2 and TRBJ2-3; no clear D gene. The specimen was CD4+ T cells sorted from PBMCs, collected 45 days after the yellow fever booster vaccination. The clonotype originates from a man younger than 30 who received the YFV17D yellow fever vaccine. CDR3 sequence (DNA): TGTGCCAGCAGCTTATACGATCAGCGAGATACGCAGTATTTT. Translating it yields CASSLYDQRDTQYF.